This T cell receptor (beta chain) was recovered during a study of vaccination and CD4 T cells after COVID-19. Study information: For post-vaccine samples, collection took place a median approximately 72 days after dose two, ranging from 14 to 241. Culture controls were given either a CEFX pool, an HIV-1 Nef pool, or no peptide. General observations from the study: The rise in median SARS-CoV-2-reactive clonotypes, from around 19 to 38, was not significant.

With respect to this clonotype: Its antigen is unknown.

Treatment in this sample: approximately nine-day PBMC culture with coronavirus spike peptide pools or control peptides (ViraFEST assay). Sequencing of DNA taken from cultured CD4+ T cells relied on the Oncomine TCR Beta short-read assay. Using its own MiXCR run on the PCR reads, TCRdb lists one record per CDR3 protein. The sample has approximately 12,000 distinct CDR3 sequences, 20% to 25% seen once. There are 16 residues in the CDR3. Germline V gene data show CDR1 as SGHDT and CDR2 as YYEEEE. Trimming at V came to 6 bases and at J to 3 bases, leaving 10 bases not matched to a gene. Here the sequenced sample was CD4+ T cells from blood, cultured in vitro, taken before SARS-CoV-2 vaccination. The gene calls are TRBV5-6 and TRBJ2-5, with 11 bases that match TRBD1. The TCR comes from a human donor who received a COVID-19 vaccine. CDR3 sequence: CASTTPGQGVEETQYF. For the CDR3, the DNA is TGTGCCAGCACCACTCCGGGACAGGGGGTAGAAGAGACCCAGTACTTC.